This T cell receptor (beta chain) was retrieved from a study of blood T cell repertoires in COVID-19. Background on the study: The United States, Italy and Spain supplied acute and convalescent COVID-19 samples. T cells, B-cell-depleted T cells, or PBMCs provided the cDNA or gDNA that served as material.

Original handling: Estimates of nucleated cell counts were drawn from the amplification of reference gene primers. Clones were read by immunoSEQ multiplex PCR, and TCRdb kept only the in-frame ones, dropping some. The DNA gave D and trimming, while V, J and clone size come from that table. The sample lists approximately 76,000 clones; roughly nine tenths were seen once. The sample holds one count of this clone. The sample consisted of peripheral blood. This clonotype originated in a man of 80 years or more in a cohort sampled during active COVID-19.

CDR3 residues: CASSQPGTVVNEQFF. The CDR3 DNA follows: TGCGCCAGCAGCCAACCCGGGACAGTGGTCAATGAGCAGTTCTTC. This chain joins TRBV4-1 and TRBJ2-1; TRBD1 aligns across 7 bases. There are 15 residues in the CDR3. Germline V gene data show CDR1 as MGHRA and CDR2 as YSYEKL. Germline trimming cut 2 bases from V and 6 bases from J; bases unmatched to any gene: 7.